The present TCR beta chain was sequenced within a study of PD-1 blockade in classical Hodgkin lymphoma. Looking at the study overall: On a schedule of every 2 weeks, patients received nivolumab 3 mg/kg intravenously. General study results and limits: Whatever underlies the repertoire differences (possibly disease activity or prior therapy) remains undefined. Complete responders possessed baseline diversity comparable to newly diagnosed patients. When set against healthy donors, newly diagnosed patients were reported to show lower baseline TCR diversity.

This table comes from immunoSEQ multiplex PCR, and its TCRdb copy is limited to in-frame clones, with some not included. The table lists more than 7,500 clones, more than 75% of them singletons, with roughly 25% in the top ten. Germline assignment: CDR1 SGHNT and CDR2 YENEEA. This CDR3 has 15 amino acids. V lost 1 base and J 6 bases, leaving 13 bases between the germline ends. Concerning this clone: The antigen remains unidentified.

The time point denotes: cycle 4 day 1 (C4D1), after 6 weeks of nivolumab. Every one of the patients relapsed after autologous stem cell transplantation (brentuximab vedotin exposure was variable). Sequenced here: peripheral blood mononuclear cells (PBMCs), sampled before the fourth cycle of nivolumab. The receptor's source is a human donor with classical Hodgkin lymphoma. J is TRBJ2-1 and V is TRBV11-3; D is uncertain. The CDR3 loop reads CASSLGHSNLNEQFF. In DNA form, the CDR3 reads TGTGCCAGCAGCTTAGGGCATTCTAACCTCAATGAGCAGTTCTTC.